Below are 21 T cell receptor beta chains sequenced from a single sample in a study of response to subunit inactivated influenza vaccine. In TCRdb, the RT-PCR reads were re-called with MiXCR into one record per CDR3 protein. The sample yields around 850,000 distinct CDR3 sequences, approximately 18% seen once. The source material was PBMCs from blood, sampled about 5 days after vaccination. These receptors were obtained from a middle-aged man who received an inactivated influenza vaccine.

The V and J genes are TRBV5-2 and TRBJ2-6. TRBV5-2 is a listed pseudogene. The CDR3 runs 15 residues. The CDR3 coding sequence is TGTGCCAGCTACAATCGGCTTACTGGGGCCAACGTCCTGACTTTC. Translating gives CASYNRLTGANVLTF.

V usage is TRBV20-1 and J usage is TRBJ1-4; D gene unclear. V lost 5 bases and J 1 base, leaving 20 bases between the germline ends. The CDR3 totals 17 residues. The V gene's germline CDR1 is DFQATT and CDR2 SNEGSKA (reference sequence). As DNA, the CDR3 is TGCAGTGCTCCCCGAGGAGGGATCGCCCTAACTAATGAAAAACTGTTTTTT. Encoded protein: CSAPRGGIALTNEKLFF.

This clonotype was recorded a few times. The V call is TRBV28, the J call TRBJ2-7, with D possibly TRBD1 on 5 matching bases. The CDR3 runs to 11 residues. V gave up 7 bases and J gave up 7 bases, with 11 bases separating them. The V gene's germline CDR1 is MDHEN and CDR2 SYDVKM. The CDR3 region is CASTQGWEQYF. As DNA, the CDR3 is TGTGCCAGCACCCAGGGTTGGGAGCAGTACTTC. Looking up the rest from reference TRBV28 and TRBJ2-7 gives the full variable domain: DVKVTQSSRYLVKRTGEKVFLECVQDMDHENMFWYRQDPGLGLRLIYFSYDVKMKEKGDIPEGYSVSREKKERFSLILESASTNQTSMYLCASTQGWEQYFGPGTRLTVT.

The chain is built from TRBV9 and TRBJ2-1; D may be TRBD1 or TRBD2 (5 bases each). CDR1 SGDLS and CDR2 YYNGEE come from the germline V gene. This CDR3 spans 16 amino acids. Trimming took 4 bases from V and 9 from J, leaving 23 bases between them. The CDR3 is CASSPRFGGNIVEQFF. The CDR3 region has the DNA TGTGCCAGCAGCCCCCGGTTTGGGGGAAACATTGTTGAGCAGTTCTTC. Drawing the rest from reference TRBV9 and TRBJ2-1, the complete variable domain is DSGVTQTPKHLITATGQRVTLRCSPRSGDLSVYWYQQSLDQGLQFLIQYYNGEERAKGNILERFSAQQFPDLHSELNLSSLELGDSALYFCASSPRFGGNIVEQFFGPGTRLTVL.

This clonotype was seen a few times. J is TRBJ1-4 and V is TRBV5-1; 7 bases align to TRBD1. This CDR3 is built from 14 residues. The germline CDR1 and CDR2 sequences are SGHRS and YFSETQ. The V and J ends lost 3 bases and 7 bases, in that order; junction bases with no gene match: 6. The CDR3 is CASSWTGTVEKLFF. CDR3 nucleotides: TGCGCCAGCAGCTGGACCGGGACAGTTGAAAAACTGTTTTTT.

This chain links TRBV24-1 with TRBJ2-1; 7 bases map to TRBD2. The CDR3 loop spans 14 amino acids. Germline values: CDR1 KGHDR, CDR2 SFDVKD. Unmatched junction bases numbered 9, after V lost 10 bases and J lost 4 bases. CDR3 protein: CATSGGTNYNEQFF. The CDR3 DNA reads TGTGCCACTAGCGGCGGGACTAATTACAATGAGCAGTTCTTC.

This clonotype occurred many times. This sequence joins TRBV4-1 and TRBJ1-2; D gene unclear. There are 15 residues in the CDR3. The V gene's germline CDR1 is MGHRA and CDR2 YSYEKL. V gave up 0 bases and J gave up 4 bases, with 12 bases separating them. CDR3 in DNA: TGCGCCAGCAGCCAAGATCAATCCGTGCCCTATGGCTACACCTTC. This codes for CASSQDQSVPYGYTF.

The rearrangement links TRBV11-2 to TRBJ2-1, with 9 positions matching TRBD2. The CDR3 consists of 17 residues. The V and J ends lost 0 bases and 7 bases, in that order; junction bases with no gene match: 10. Germline lookup yields CDR1 SGHAT and CDR2 FQNNGV. The CDR3 here is CASSLDRGGRAWNEQFF. In nucleotides, the CDR3 is TGTGCCAGCAGCTTAGATCGGGGCGGGAGGGCCTGGAATGAGCAGTTCTTC.

The chain has TRBV13 and TRBJ2-7; D not certain. This CDR3 has 15 residues. Germline V gene data show CDR1 as PRHDT and CDR2 as FYEKMQ (reference sequence). V was cut by 5 bases and J by 6 bases, with 20 bases left in between. The CDR3 coding sequence is TGTGCCAGCAGCGCCACGAGAACCCGCTTGGGCGAGCAGTACTTC. This sequence encodes CASSATRTRLGEQYF. Full variable domain (rest looked up from reference TRBV13 and TRBJ2-7): AAGVIQSPRHLIKEKRETATLKCYPIPRHDTVYWYQQGPGQDPQFLISFYEKMQSDKGSIPDRFSAQQFSDYHSELNMSSLELGDSALYFCASSATRTRLGEQYFGPGTRLTVT.

This clonotype was observed a few times. This chain uses TRBV5-6 with TRBJ2-7, with 7 bases fitting TRBD1. The CDR3 spans 13 residues. Germline trimming cut 4 bases from V and 8 bases from J; bases unmatched to any gene: 9. Germline V gene sequence: CDR1 SGHDT, CDR2 YYEEEE. The CDR3 region has the DNA TGTGCCAGCAGCGGGGAGACAGGGAACCAGCAGTACTTC. Translation: CASSGETGNQQYF. The whole variable domain, remainder taken from reference TRBV5-6 and TRBJ2-7, is DAGVTQSPTHLIKTRGQQVTLRCSPKSGHDTVSWYQQALGQGPQFIFQYYEEEERQRGNFPDRFSGHQFPNYSSELNVNALLLGDSALYLCASSGETGNQQYFGPGTRLTVT.

CDR3 in DNA: TGTGCCAGCAGTAGTGGGGGGCAACTCTACAATGAGCAGTTCTTC. Amino acid sequence: CASSSGGQLYNEQFF. This chain connects TRBV6-1 to TRBJ2-1; D possibly matches TRBD1 or TRBD2 (6 bases each). The germline gives CDR1 MNHNS, CDR2 SASEGT. The V and J ends lost 5 bases and 3 bases respectively, with 14 bases between them. The CDR3 loop spans 15 amino acids.

This clonotype occurred a few times. The genes are TRBV6-5 and TRBJ2-2, with D possibly matching TRBD2 (6 bases). Germline assignment: CDR1 MNHEY and CDR2 SVGAGI. Trimming took 4 bases from V and 6 from J, leaving 15 bases between them. This CDR3 is 15 amino acids long. CDR3 amino acids: CASSFDGLKAGELFF. In DNA, the CDR3 is TGTGCCAGCAGTTTCGATGGACTAAAAGCCGGGGAGCTGTTTTTT.

This clonotype has more than one count but fewer than ten. V is TRBV4-2 and J is TRBJ2-1; TRBD2 matches 7 bases. Germline V gene data show CDR1 as LGHNA and CDR2 as YNFKEQ. This CDR3 is 13 amino acids long. The V segment lost 4 bases and the J segment 8 bases; nucleotides outside the gene matches: 5. DNA for the CDR3: TGTGCCAGCAGCCCGCGGGAGAGGCATGAGCAGTTCTTC. Amino acids: CASSPRERHEQFF.

This chain connects TRBV20-1 to TRBJ2-5; no clear D. Trimming took off 4 bases at V and 2 bases at J, with 8 bases between the two ends. The germline V gene has CDR1 DFQATT and CDR2 SNEGSKA (reference sequence). There are 12 residues in the CDR3. The CDR3 DNA reads as TGCAGTGCTAATCGGATGCAAGAGACCCAGTACTTC. Translation: CSANRMQETQYF.

This clonotype was seen a handful of times. This chain links TRBV7-9 with TRBJ1-2; no firm D call. The CDR3 is 13 residues long. With 5 bases removed from V and 2 bases from J, the gap between germline ends came to 9 bases. Germline loops: CDR1 SEHNR, CDR2 FQNEAQ (reference sequence). Here the CDR3 DNA reads TGTGCCAGCAGCGCCGGACGGAACTATGGCTACACCTTC. This codes for CASSAGRNYGYTF.

The gene calls are TRBV27 and TRBJ2-1; no firm D call. Germline V gene lookup returns CDR1 MNHEY and CDR2 SMNVEV (reference sequence). There are 15 residues in the CDR3. The V end was cut by 2 bases, the J end by 0 bases, with 8 bases between. CDR3 bases: TGTGCCAGCAGTTTAGGGCAGCCCTCCTACAATGAGCAGTTCTTC. The encoded protein is CASSLGQPSYNEQFF.

The gene calls are TRBV29-1 and TRBJ1-2, with a possible D match to TRBD1 (6 bases). The CDR3 totals 14 residues. V lost 4 bases, J lost 5 bases, and 17 bases lay in between. Per the germline V gene, CDR1 is SQVTM and CDR2 is ANQGSEA. CDR3 DNA sequence: TGCAGCGTTGCAAAAAACAGGGTCGAATATGGCTACACCTTC. Amino acid sequence: CSVAKNRVEYGYTF.

This clonotype has at least ten counts. The chain carries TRBV7-9 and TRBJ2-3, with TRBD1 matching over 9 bases. Looked up from germline, CDR1 is SEHNR and CDR2 is FQNEAQ (reference sequence). The length of the CDR3 is 15 residues. The V segment lost 4 bases and the J segment 2 bases; nucleotides outside the gene matches: 4. The CDR3 region is CASSYGQGNTDTQYF. CDR3 in DNA: TGTGCCAGCAGCTACGGACAGGGGAACACAGATACGCAGTATTTT.

J is TRBJ1-1 and V is TRBV7-2, with D hard to call. Germline CDR1 reads SGHTA; CDR2 reads FQGNSA. The CDR3 runs to 15 residues. Trimming removed 4 bases from V and 1 base from J, with 13 bases in between. Here the CDR3 reads CASSSPRSSNTEAFF. CDR3 DNA: TGTGCCAGCAGCTCCCCCCGGTCTTCGAACACTGAAGCTTTCTTT.

Concerning this clonotype itself: Possible read error: a much larger clone is one base away. V is TRBV14 and J is TRBJ2-7; no definite D call. V lost 3 bases and J lost 5, with 5 bases in between. This CDR3 has 11 amino acids. From germline, CDR1 is SGHDN and CDR2 FVKESK. The CDR3 coding sequence is TGTGCCAGCAGCCACTACGACGAGCAGTACTTC. Protein: CASSHYDEQYF.

The chain has TRBV5-6 and TRBJ2-7; D might be TRBD1 (6 bases). This CDR3 contains 13 residues. Trimming took off 4 bases at V and 2 bases at J, with 10 bases between the two ends. CDR1 is SGHDT, CDR2 YYEEEE, per germline. The CDR3 DNA reads as TGTGCCAGCAGCCGGGACACCACCTACGAGCAGTACTTC. The encoded protein is CASSRDTTYEQYF.